Each of the 4 T cell receptor beta chains below was sequenced from the same sample in a study of identical twins. TCRdb fed the 5' RACE reads into MiXCR, producing one record per CDR3 protein. This table has a few hundred thousand distinct CDR3 sequences, approximately 10% appearing once. These same data were also listed under a study on yellow fever vaccine responses in identical twins.

The sample was PBMCs. The source of these receptors is a woman under 30 in good health.

This clonotype was counted between two and nine times. J is TRBJ2-5 and V is TRBV2; 7 positions agree with TRBD1. Germline trimming cut 6 bases from V and 5 bases from J; bases unmatched to any gene: 9. This CDR3 is 14 amino acids long. Germline values: CDR1 SNHLY, CDR2 FYNNEI. CDR3 protein: CASSQGEGWETQYF. The CDR3 DNA reads TGTGCCAGCAGCCAGGGGGAAGGATGGGAGACCCAGTACTTC.

This clonotype was seen many times. The chain is built from TRBV5-1 and TRBJ2-5, with a tentative D call TRBD1 (6 bases). This CDR3 region has 14 residues. V was trimmed by 0 bases and J by 2 bases, leaving 8 bases between them. Looked up from germline, CDR1 is SGHRS and CDR2 is YFSETQ. This CDR3 is CASSLGDRQETQYF. CDR3 nucleotides: TGCGCCAGCAGCTTGGGCGACAGGCAAGAGACCCAGTACTTC.

The genes are TRBV7-9 and TRBJ2-5, with 7 bases identical to TRBD1. The CDR3 has 15 amino acids. Germline values: CDR1 SEHNR, CDR2 FQNEAQ (reference sequence). V shed 5 bases, J shed 4 bases, and the junction held 10 bases outside the gene matches. The CDR3, as DNA: TGTGCCAGCAGCAAAGGACAGGTATTGGGAGAGACCCAGTACTTC. It specifies CASSKGQVLGETQYF.

CDR3 in amino acids: CSARVAASRAGGKSSYNEQFF. The CDR3 nucleotides read TGCAGTGCTAGAGTAGCCGCGAGTAGAGCGGGAGGTAAGAGCTCCTACAATGAGCAGTTCTTC. The chain has TRBV20-1 and TRBJ2-1, with TRBD2 matching 9 bases. V shed 1 base, J shed 0 bases, and the junction held 19 bases outside the gene matches. This CDR3 spans 21 amino acids. The germline gives CDR1 DFQATT, CDR2 SNEGSKA (reference sequence).